This TCR beta chain was recovered during a study of T cells in Graves' hyperthyroidism and ophthalmopathy. Template material for amplifying TCR beta CDR3 regions consisted of RNA transcripts. Primed by the HTBI set, a first-round RT-PCR was run on the TCR CDR3. In TCRdb, the multiplex PCR reads were re-called with MiXCR into one record per CDR3 protein. The sample lists approximately 640,000 distinct CDR3 sequences, about 17% occurring once. The CDR3 length is 12 residues. V was trimmed by 3 bases and J by 6 bases, leaving 6 bases between them. This clonotype occurred many times. Its target is not known. Findings of the study overall: The authors' 13 V-J model separated ophthalmopathy from stable hyperthyroidism. Most expanded thyroid clonotypes above 0.001 recurred in blood.

Not enrolled were patients with uncontrolled infection, other autoimmune disease, pregnancy or lactation. Sequencing was done on a sample of blood. This receptor was obtained from a woman in her 30s with Graves' hyperthyroidism. The chain joins TRBV12-3 or TRBV12-4 to TRBJ2-1; D unclear. This CDR3 is CASSFPSNEQFF. CDR3 sequence (DNA): TGTGCCAGCAGTTTCCCCTCCAATGAGCAGTTCTTC.